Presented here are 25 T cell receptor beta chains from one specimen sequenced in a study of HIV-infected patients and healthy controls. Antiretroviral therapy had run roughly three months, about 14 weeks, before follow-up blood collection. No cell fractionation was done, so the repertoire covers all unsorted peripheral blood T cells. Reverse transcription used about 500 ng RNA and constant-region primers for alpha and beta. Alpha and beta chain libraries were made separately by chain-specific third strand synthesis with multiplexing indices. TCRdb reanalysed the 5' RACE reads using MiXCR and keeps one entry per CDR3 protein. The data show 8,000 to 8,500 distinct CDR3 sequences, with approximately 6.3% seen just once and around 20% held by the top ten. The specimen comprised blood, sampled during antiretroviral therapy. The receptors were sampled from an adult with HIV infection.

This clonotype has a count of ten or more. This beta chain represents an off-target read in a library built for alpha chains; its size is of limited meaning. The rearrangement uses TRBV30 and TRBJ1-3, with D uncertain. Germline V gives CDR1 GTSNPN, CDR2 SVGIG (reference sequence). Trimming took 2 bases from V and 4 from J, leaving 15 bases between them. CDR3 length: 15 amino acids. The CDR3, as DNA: TGTGCCTGGAGTCATGGCGGGGTAGGGGGAAACACCATATATTTT. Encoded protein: CAWSHGGVGGNTIYF.

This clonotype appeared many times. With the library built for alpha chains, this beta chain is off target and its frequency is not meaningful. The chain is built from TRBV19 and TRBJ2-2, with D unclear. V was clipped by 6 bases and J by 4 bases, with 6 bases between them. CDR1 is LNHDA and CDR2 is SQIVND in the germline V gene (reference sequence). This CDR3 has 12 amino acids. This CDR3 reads CASRFSTGELFF. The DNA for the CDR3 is TGTGCCAGTAGATTCAGCACCGGGGAGCTGTTTTTT.

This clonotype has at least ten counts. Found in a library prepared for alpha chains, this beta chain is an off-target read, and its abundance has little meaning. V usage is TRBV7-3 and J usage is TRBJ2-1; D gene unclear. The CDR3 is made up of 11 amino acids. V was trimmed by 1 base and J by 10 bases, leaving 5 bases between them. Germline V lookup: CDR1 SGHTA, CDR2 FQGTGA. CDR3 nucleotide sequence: TGTGCCAGCAGCTTAATGGGAGAGCAGTTCTTC. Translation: CASSLMGEQFF.

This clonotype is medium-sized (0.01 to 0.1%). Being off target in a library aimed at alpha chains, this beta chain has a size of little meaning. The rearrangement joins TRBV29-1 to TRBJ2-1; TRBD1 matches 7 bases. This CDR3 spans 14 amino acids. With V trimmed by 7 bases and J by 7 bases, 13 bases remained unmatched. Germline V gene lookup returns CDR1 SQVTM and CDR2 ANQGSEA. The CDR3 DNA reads TGCAGCGCATCCGTGGGGACAGCAGGGAATGAGCAGTTCTTC. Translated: CSASVGTAGNEQFF.

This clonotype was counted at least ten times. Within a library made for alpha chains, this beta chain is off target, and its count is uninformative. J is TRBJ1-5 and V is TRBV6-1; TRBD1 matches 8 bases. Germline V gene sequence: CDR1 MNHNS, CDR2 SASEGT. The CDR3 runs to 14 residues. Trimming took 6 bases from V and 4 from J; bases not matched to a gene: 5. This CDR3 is CASSVDRVNQPQHF. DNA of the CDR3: TGTGCCAGCAGCGTGGACAGGGTAAATCAGCCCCAGCATTTT.

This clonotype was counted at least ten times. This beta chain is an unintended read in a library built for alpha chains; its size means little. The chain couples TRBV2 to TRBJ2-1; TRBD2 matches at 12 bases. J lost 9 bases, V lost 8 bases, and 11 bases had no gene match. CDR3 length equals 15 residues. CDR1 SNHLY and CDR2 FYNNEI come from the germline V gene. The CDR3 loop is CASRFLAGGPGEQFF. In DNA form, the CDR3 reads TGTGCCAGCCGCTTCCTAGCGGGAGGGCCCGGTGAGCAGTTCTTC.

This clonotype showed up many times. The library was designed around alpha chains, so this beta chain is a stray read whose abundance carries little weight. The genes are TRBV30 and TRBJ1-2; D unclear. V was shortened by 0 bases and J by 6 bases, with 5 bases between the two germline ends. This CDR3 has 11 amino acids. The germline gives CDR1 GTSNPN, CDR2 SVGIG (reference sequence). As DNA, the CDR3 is TGTGCCTGGAGTGTACATCATGGCTACACCTTC. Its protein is CAWSVHHGYTF.

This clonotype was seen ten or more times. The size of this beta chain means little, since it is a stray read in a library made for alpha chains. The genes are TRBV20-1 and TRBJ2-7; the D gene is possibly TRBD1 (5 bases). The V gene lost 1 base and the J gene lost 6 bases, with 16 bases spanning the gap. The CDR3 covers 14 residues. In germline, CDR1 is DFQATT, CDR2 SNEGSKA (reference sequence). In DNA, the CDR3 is TGCAGTGCTAGAGGTAGTCAGGGTTCGGTCGAGCAGTACTTC. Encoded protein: CSARGSQGSVEQYF.

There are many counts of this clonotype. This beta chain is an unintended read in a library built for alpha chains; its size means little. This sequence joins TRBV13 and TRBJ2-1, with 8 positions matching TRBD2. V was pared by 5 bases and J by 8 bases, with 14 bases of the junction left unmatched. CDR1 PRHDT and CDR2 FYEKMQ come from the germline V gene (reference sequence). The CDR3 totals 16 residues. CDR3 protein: CASSIRTSGGRDEQFF. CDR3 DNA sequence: TGTGCCAGCAGCATACGAACTAGCGGAGGCCGCGATGAGCAGTTCTTC.

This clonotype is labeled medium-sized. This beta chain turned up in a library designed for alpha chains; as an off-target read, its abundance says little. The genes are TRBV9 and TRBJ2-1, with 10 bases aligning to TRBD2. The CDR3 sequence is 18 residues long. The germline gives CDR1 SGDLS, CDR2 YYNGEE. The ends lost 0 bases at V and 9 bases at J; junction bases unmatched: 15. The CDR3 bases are TGTGCCAGCAGCGTAGCGGGTAGCGGGAGGTTATCTTTGATTGAGCAGTTCTTC. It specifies CASSVAGSGRLSLIEQFF.

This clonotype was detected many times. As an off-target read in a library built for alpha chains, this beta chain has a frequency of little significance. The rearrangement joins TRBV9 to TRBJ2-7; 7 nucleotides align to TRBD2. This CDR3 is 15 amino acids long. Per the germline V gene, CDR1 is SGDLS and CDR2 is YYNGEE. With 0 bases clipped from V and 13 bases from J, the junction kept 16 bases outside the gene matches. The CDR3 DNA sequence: TGTGCCAGCAGCGTAGGTGAGGGAGAACTAGCGCCCCTTTACTTC. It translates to CASSVGEGELAPLYF.

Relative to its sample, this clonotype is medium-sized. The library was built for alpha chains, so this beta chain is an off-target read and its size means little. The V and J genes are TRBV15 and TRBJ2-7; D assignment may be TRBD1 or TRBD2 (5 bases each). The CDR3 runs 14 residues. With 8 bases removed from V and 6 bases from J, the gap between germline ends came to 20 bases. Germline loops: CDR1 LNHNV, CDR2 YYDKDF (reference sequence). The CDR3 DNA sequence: TGTGCCACCGGACAAACCGGGGCGAGTGGCGAGCAGTACTTC. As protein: CATGQTGASGEQYF.

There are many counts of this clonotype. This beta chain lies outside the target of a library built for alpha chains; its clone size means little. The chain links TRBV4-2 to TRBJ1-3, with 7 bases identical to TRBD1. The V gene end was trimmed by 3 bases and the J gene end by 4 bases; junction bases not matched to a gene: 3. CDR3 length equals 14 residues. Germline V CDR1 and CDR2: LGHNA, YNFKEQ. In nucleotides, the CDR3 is TGTGCCAGCAGCCACCCGGGACAGGGAAACACCATATATTTT. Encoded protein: CASSHPGQGNTIYF.

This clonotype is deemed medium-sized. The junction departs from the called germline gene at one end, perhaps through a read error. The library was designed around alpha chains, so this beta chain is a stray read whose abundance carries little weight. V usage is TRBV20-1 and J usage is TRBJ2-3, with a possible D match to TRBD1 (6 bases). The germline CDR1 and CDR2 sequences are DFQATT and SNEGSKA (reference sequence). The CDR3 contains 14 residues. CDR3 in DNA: TGCAGTCCTAGAGGCAGTGGGGGCTCGAATACGCAGTATTTT. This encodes CSPRGSGGSNTQYF.

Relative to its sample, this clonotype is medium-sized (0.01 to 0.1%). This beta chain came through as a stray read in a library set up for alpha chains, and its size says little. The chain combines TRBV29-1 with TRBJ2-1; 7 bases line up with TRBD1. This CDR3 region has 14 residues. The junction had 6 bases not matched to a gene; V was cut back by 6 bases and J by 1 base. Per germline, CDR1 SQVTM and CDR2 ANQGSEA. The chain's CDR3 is CSVGTVISYNEQFF. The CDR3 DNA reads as TGCAGCGTCGGGACAGTGATATCCTACAATGAGCAGTTCTTC.

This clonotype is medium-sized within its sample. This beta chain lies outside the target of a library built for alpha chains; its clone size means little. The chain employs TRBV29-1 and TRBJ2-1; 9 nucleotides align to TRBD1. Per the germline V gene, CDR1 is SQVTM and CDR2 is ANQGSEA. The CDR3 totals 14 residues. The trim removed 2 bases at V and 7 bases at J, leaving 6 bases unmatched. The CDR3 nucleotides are TGCAGCGTTGAACGGGGACAGGGAGTAAATGAGCAGTTCTTC. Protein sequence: CSVERGQGVNEQFF.

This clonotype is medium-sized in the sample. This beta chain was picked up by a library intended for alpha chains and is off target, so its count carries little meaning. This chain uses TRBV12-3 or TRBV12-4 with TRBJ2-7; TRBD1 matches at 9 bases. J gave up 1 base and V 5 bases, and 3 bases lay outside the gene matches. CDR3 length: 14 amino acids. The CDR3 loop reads CASSTGGRSYEQYF. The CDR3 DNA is TGTGCCAGCAGTACAGGGGGCAGGTCCTACGAGCAGTACTTC.

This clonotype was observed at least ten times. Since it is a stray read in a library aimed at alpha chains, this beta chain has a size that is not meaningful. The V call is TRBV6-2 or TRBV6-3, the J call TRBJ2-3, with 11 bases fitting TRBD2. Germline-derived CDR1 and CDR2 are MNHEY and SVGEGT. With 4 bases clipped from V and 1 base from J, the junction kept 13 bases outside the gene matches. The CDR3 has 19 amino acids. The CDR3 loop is CASSSTSFVAGGRTDTQYF. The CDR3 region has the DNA TGTGCCAGCAGTTCAACCTCATTCGTAGCGGGAGGGCGCACAGATACGCAGTATTTT.

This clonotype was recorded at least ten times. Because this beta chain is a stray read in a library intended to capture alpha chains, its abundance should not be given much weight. CDR3 DNA: TGTGCCAGCAGCGCGGGACTTCAAGAGACCCAGTACTTC. Residues: CASSAGLQETQYF. The V call is TRBV11-3, the J call TRBJ2-5, with a weak D call TRBD2 (6 bases). Germline V CDR1 and CDR2: SGHNT, YENEEA. V was trimmed by 5 bases and J by 2 bases, leaving 9 bases between them. The CDR3 covers 13 residues.

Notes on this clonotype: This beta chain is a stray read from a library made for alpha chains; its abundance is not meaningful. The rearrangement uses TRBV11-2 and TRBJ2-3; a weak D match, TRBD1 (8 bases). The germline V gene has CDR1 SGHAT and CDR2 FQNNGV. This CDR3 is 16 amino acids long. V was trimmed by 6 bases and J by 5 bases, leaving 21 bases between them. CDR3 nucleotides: TGTGCCAGCAGACCCTACAGGGGGGGGTCGGGAGATACGCAGTATTTT. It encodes CASRPYRGGSGDTQYF.

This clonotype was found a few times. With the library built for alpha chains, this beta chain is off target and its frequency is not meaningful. For the CDR3, the DNA is TGTGCCAGCAGCTCCCGACTAGCCAGTGAGCAGTTCTTC. As protein: CASSSRLASEQFF. The V call is TRBV7-6, the J call TRBJ2-1; 7 bases fit TRBD2. There are 13 residues in the CDR3. The ends lost 4 bases at V and 9 bases at J; junction bases unmatched: 6. Germline V lookup: CDR1 SGHVS, CDR2 FNYEAQ.

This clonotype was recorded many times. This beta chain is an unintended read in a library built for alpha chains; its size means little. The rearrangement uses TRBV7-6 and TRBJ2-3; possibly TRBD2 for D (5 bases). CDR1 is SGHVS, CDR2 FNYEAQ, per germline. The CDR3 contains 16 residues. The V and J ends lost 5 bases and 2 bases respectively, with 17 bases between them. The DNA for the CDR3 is TGTGCCAGCAGCCGACGGTCTAGCTCCTCCACAGATACGCAGTATTTT. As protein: CASSRRSSSSTDTQYF.

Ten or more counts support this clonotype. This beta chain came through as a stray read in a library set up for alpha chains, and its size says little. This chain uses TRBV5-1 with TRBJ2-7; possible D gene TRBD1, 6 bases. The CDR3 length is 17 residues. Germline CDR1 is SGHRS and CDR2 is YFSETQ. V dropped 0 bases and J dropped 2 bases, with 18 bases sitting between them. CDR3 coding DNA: TGCGCCAGCAGCTTGGTGTCGGTGGCAGGGGATCCCTACGAGCAGTACTTC. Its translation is CASSLVSVAGDPYEQYF.

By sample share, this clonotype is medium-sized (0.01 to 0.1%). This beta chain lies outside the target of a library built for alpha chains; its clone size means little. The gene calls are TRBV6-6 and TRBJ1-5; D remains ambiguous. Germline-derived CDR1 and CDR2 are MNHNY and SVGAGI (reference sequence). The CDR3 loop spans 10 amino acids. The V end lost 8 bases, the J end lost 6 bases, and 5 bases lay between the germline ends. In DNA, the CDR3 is TGTGCCAGCGGAGGTCAGCCCCAGCATTTT. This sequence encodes CASGGQPQHF.

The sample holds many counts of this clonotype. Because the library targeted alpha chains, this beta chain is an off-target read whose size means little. The CDR3, as DNA: TGTGCCAGCAGTTTCAGGGCAGGGAACCAAGAGACCCAGTACTTC. Protein: CASSFRAGNQETQYF. This rearrangement joins TRBV27 to TRBJ2-5, with D tentatively TRBD1 (5 bases). Germline values: CDR1 MNHEY, CDR2 SMNVEV (reference sequence). V gave up 3 bases and J gave up 0 bases, with 11 bases separating them. The CDR3 is 15 residues long.